Listed here is a single TCR beta chain. The target antigen is unknown. TCR alpha and beta CDR3 regions were amplified from RNA using iRepertoire nested multiplex PCR. Tissue mRNA or PBMC total RNA, roughly 100-400 ng, went into one-step reverse transcription and amplification. One entry per CDR3 protein results from TCRdb running MiXCR on the multiplex PCR reads. The data show over 70,000 distinct CDR3 sequences, with 20% to 25% seen just once and over 5% held by the top ten. CDR1 is LGHNA and CDR2 is YNFKEQ in the germline V gene. After removal of 3 bases from V and 4 bases from J, the junction contained 6 bases not matched to a gene. The CDR3 loop spans 15 amino acids. The sample belongs to a study of glioma-infiltrating T cells. Study-wide points: Above-expected tissue-blood divergence occurred in all gliomas, most in low-grade ones. CDR3 overlap between tissue and blood was very small.

What was sequenced was glioma tissue, nonneoplastic brain tissue, or PBMCs (not recorded which). This receptor was obtained from a human donor with low-grade glioma or glioblastoma, undergoing nonglioma brain surgery, or in good health (not recorded which). The rearrangement joins TRBV4-2 to TRBJ2-1, with 7 bases identical to TRBD2. The CDR3 coding sequence is TGTGCCAGCAGCCAGCGGGGGAGACTTTACAATGAGCAGTTCTTC. Amino acids: CASSQRGRLYNEQFF.